These 6 T cell receptor beta chains share one sample of origin, sequenced in a study of T cells expressing NK-cell markers. TCRdb re-called the 5' RACE reads and shows each CDR3 protein once, DNA omitted. The table for this sample gives some 150,000 distinct CDR3 sequences. The sequencing sample was made of blood T cells: a sorted CD56 or NKG2C T cell subset, CD4+ or CD8+ T cells, or bulk PBMC T cells (not recorded which). The receptors derive from a woman between 50 and 59 years old in good health.

This chain uses TRBV3-1 with TRBJ2-3. Germline CDR1 reads LGHDT; CDR2 reads YNNKEL (reference sequence). The CDR3 covers 13 residues. The chain's CDR3 is CASSQVETDTQYF.

The gene calls are TRBV11-2 and TRBJ2-1; TCRdb lists TRBD2, though no DNA is available to test this call. This CDR3 comprises 18 residues. Germline loops: CDR1 SGHAT, CDR2 FQNNGV. CDR3: CASSLGTFRDSNYNEQFF.

The rearrangement uses TRBV3-1 and TRBJ2-1; TCRdb selects TRBD1, and the lack of DNA leaves this call unchecked. There are 14 residues in the CDR3. CDR1 and CDR2 from the germline V gene are LGHDT and YNNKEL (reference sequence). CDR3 amino acids: CASSQVAGRNEQFF.

The chain employs TRBV27 and TRBJ2-1; the TCRdb D gene call, TRBD2, has no DNA to confirm it. Germline assignment: CDR1 MNHEY and CDR2 SMNVEV (reference sequence). CDR3 length: 15 residues. The chain's CDR3 is CASTLAGGPYNEQFF.

V gene TRBV12-5 combines with J gene TRBJ1-1. Per the germline V gene, CDR1 is LGHNT and CDR2 is FRNRAP. The CDR3 has 13 residues. The CDR3 region is CASGAAAYTEAFF.

The chain couples TRBV7-7 to TRBJ2-2; with no DNA, the TCRdb D assignment of TRBD1 cannot be verified. This CDR3 comprises 18 residues. CDR1 is SSHAT and CDR2 is FNYEAQ in the germline V gene (reference sequence). The CDR3 here is CASSPNDRYPPTAGELFF.